The next 13 T cell receptor beta chains were all read from a single sample in a study of blood T cell repertoires in COVID-19. TCRdb keeps only in-frame clones here, not all; method: immunoSEQ multiplex PCR. Of 200,000 to 300,000 clones in the sample, more than 80% are singletons; the top ten hold around 5.5%. Sample: peripheral blood. The receptors were sampled from a human donor in a cohort sampled during active COVID-19.

The chain carries TRBV6-5 and TRBJ1-4; D is unresolved. V shed 6 bases and J shed 10 bases, with 12 bases lying between them. This CDR3 contains 12 residues. Germline V gene lookup returns CDR1 MNHEY and CDR2 SVGAGI. For the CDR3, the DNA is TGTGCCAGCAGAGGCACCCGGGGAAAACTGTTTTTT. Translated: CASRGTRGKLFF.

The chain recombines TRBV6-5 with TRBJ1-2, with D perhaps matching TRBD1 (6 bases). V was trimmed by 6 bases and J by 5 bases, leaving 19 bases between them. Looked up from germline, CDR1 is MNHEY and CDR2 is SVGAGI. The CDR3 contains 15 residues. The CDR3 region is CASRPTGPAFYGYTF. CDR3 bases: TGTGCCAGCAGACCCACAGGGCCCGCGTTTTATGGCTACACCTTC.

CDR3 in DNA: TGTGCCAGCAGCCGCGACCGGGGGTCACCTAACTATGGCTACACCTTC. Translated, it gives CASSRDRGSPNYGYTF. The genes are TRBV5-6 and TRBJ1-2; D is perhaps TRBD1 (5 bases). This CDR3 spans 16 amino acids. In germline, CDR1 is SGHDT, CDR2 YYEEEE. V was pared by 4 bases and J by 0 bases, with 16 bases between.

The V gene is TRBV25-1, the J gene TRBJ1-6; no clear D. Germline loops: CDR1 MGHDK, CDR2 SYGVNS. Trimming stripped 10 bases from V and 10 bases from J, with 17 bases between. The length of the CDR3 is 13 residues. CDR3 sequence reads: CATQNSWQSPLHF. CDR3 in DNA: TGTGCCACCCAGAACAGTTGGCAATCACCCCTCCACTTT.

Only one count was recorded for this clone. In DNA, the CDR3 is TGTGCCTGGAGTGCCGAGAATGAGCAGTTCTTC. This translates into CAWSAENEQFF. The rearrangement joins TRBV30 to TRBJ2-1; D ambiguous. CDR3 length equals 11 residues. Germline CDR1 and CDR2: GTSNPN and SVGIG (reference sequence). The V end was cut by 1 base, the J end by 7 bases, with 5 bases between.

The chain uses TRBV14 and TRBJ1-1, with D hard to call. V lost 1 base to trimming and J lost 4 bases, with 7 bases between them. This CDR3 has 13 residues. Germline assignment: CDR1 SGHDN and CDR2 FVKESK. The CDR3 region has the DNA TGTGCCAGCAGCCAAGCCCCCGGCACTGAAGCTTTCTTT. Protein sequence: CASSQAPGTEAFF.

This clone was recorded once. The J gene is TRBJ2-7, the V gene TRBV6-5; TRBD2 agrees at 15 bases. Germline CDR1 MNHEY, CDR2 SVGAGI. Unmatched junction bases numbered 1, after V lost 6 bases and J lost 4 bases. This CDR3 spans 14 amino acids. CDR3 sequence reads: CASRGLAGGYEQYF. The CDR3 DNA follows: TGTGCCAGCAGGGGACTAGCGGGGGGATACGAGCAGTACTTC.

This clone appeared a single time. The chain couples TRBV28 to TRBJ2-7; TRBD1 is a possible D gene (5 bases). Germline values: CDR1 MDHEN, CDR2 SYDVKM. V was cut by 4 bases and J by 2 bases, with 9 bases left in between. The CDR3 is 13 amino acids. For the CDR3, the DNA is TGTGCCAGCAGTTACGACAGAGCCTACGAGCAGTACTTC. Its translation: CASSYDRAYEQYF.

The chain couples TRBV3-1 (or the pseudogene TRBV3-2) to TRBJ2-7; possibly TRBD2 for D (6 bases). Germline assignment: CDR1 LGHDT and CDR2 YNNKEL (reference sequence). V shed 0 bases and J shed 4 bases, with 13 bases lying between them. The length of the CDR3 is 15 residues. The CDR3 bases are TGTGCCAGCAGCCAAGAGGGCACCGGGAGTTACGAGCAGTACTTC. The encoded protein is CASSQEGTGSYEQYF.

This clone was seen at least ten times. This chain joins TRBV7-9 and TRBJ2-2; tentative D call: TRBD1 (5 bases). CDR1 and CDR2 from the germline V gene are SEHNR and FQNEAQ (reference sequence). The CDR3 has 19 amino acids. V shed 8 bases and J shed 0 bases, with 25 bases lying between them. The CDR3 protein is CASGSTEPKKNPNTGELFF. The CDR3 DNA sequence: TGTGCCAGCGGGTCGACAGAGCCCAAAAAAAATCCGAACACCGGGGAGCTGTTTTTT.

CDR3 sequence: CASSSPSSGRISRTDTQYF. The CDR3 coding sequence is TGTGCCAGCAGCTCCCCGAGTAGCGGGAGGATTTCTCGCACAGATACGCAGTATTTT. V and J are TRBV7-2 and TRBJ2-3; 10 nucleotides agree with TRBD2. This CDR3 contains 19 residues. Germline values: CDR1 SGHTA, CDR2 FQGNSA. Trimming at V came to 4 bases and at J to 1 base, leaving 14 bases not matched to a gene.

CDR3 nucleotides: TGTGCCAGCAGCCTCCCTCCGGGACAGTCCAACTATGGCTACACCTTC. Translation gives CASSLPPGQSNYGYTF. The V call is TRBV7-9, the J call TRBJ1-2; 7 nucleotides match TRBD1. Germline CDR1 SEHNR, CDR2 FQNEAQ (reference sequence). This CDR3 has 16 amino acids. V trimming: 5 bases; J trimming: 2 bases; junction bases outside the gene matches: 11.

The chain combines TRBV7-2 with TRBJ1-1; maybe TRBD1 (6 bases). This CDR3 region has 15 residues. Trimming left V 2 bases short and J 0 bases short, with 10 bases between. Germline V gene data show CDR1 as SGHTA and CDR2 as FQGNSA. The CDR3 sequence: CASSLLGQMNTEAFF. In DNA form, the CDR3 reads TGTGCCAGCAGCTTACTGGGACAAATGAACACTGAAGCTTTCTTT.